These 5 T cell receptor beta chains originate from one sample sequenced in a study of control samples from healthy donors and cancer patients. Assay: immunoSEQ multiplex PCR; the TCRdb copy retains only in-frame clones and omits some. The profile shows roughly 76,000 clones, 93% of them singletons. Sequenced material: PBMCs. The receptor source for this set is a woman in her thirties or forties with lung cancer.

V usage is TRBV5-5 and J usage is TRBJ1-1; D is unresolved. The CDR3 has 13 amino acids. Germline V lookup: CDR1 SGHKS, CDR2 YYEKEE (reference sequence). V was clipped by 0 bases and J by 5 bases, with 8 bases between them. The CDR3 sequence is CASSLARPTEAFF. The CDR3 DNA sequence: TGTGCCAGCAGCTTGGCCAGGCCGACTGAAGCTTTCTTT.

The V and J genes are TRBV19 and TRBJ1-1; D uncertain. This CDR3 is 16 amino acids long. The germline gives CDR1 LNHDA, CDR2 SQIVND (reference sequence). The V end lost 1 base, the J end lost 1 base, and 13 bases lay between the germline ends. The CDR3: CASSIALRASNTEAFF. For the CDR3, the DNA is TGTGCCAGTAGTATAGCCCTAAGAGCTTCGAACACTGAAGCTTTCTTT.

This rearrangement joins TRBV3-1 (or the pseudogene TRBV3-2) to TRBJ1-1, with D perhaps matching TRBD1 (5 bases). Trimming took off 1 base at V and 1 base at J, with 10 bases between the two ends. This CDR3 comprises 15 residues. Germline V gives CDR1 LGHDT, CDR2 YNNKEL (reference sequence). For the CDR3, the DNA is TGTGCCAGCAGCCAAGGGGGCCTTGGGAACACTGAAGCTTTCTTT. Amino acids: CASSQGGLGNTEAFF.

The rearrangement links TRBV30 to TRBJ2-1, with D perhaps being TRBD1 or TRBD2 (5 bases each). Trimming shortened V by 5 bases and J by 9 bases, and 23 bases separated the two germline ends. Germline V CDR1 and CDR2: GTSNPN, SVGIG (reference sequence). The CDR3 consists of 15 residues. The CDR3 spells CAWGAGTGLFGEQFF. The DNA of the CDR3 is TGTGCCTGGGGCGCCGGGACCGGGTTATTCGGTGAGCAGTTCTTC.

The rearrangement links TRBV5-1 to TRBJ1-1; 7 bases agree with TRBD1. The V gene end was trimmed by 4 bases and the J gene end by 0 bases; junction bases not matched to a gene: 15. This CDR3 has 18 amino acids. Looked up from germline, CDR1 is SGHRS and CDR2 is YFSETQ. CDR3 protein: CASSKPPGQITLNTEAFF. The DNA of the CDR3 is TGCGCCAGCAGCAAACCCCCGGGACAGATCACCTTGAACACTGAAGCTTTCTTT.